This passage covers 18 T cell receptor beta chains from one sample sequenced in a study of T-cell memory formation after mild COVID-19 (dated by TCRdb to about 2021). The method behind the library was 5' RACE. Sequencing used an Illumina NovaSeq 6000. TCRdb reran the public reads through fastp at Q25 and MiXCR, keeping productive beta chains. When rows share a CDR3 protein, they turn into one entry using the most common DNA and genes. For this sample the table gives around 320,000 distinct CDR3 sequences, of which around an eighth were detected only once. The ten largest clones take up around 20% of the sample. Sequences were obtained from PBMCs or a T cell subset sorted from them (not recorded which). Every receptor here comes from a young man who had mild COVID-19 (a few samples of this study predate the infection). The sample titles of this study are shuffled in the database, so cell type and time point are left out; the donor was told from shared clones.

In this sample, this clonotype turned up a few times. The chain has TRBV6-6 and TRBJ1-5; D may be TRBD1 (5 bases). The length of the CDR3 is 15 residues. V was cut by 1 base and J by 0 bases, with 7 bases left in between. Germline V gene data show CDR1 as MNHNY and CDR2 as SVGAGI (reference sequence). CDR3 loop: CASSYWGDSNQPQHF. DNA for the CDR3: TGTGCCAGCAGTTACTGGGGGGATAGCAATCAGCCCCAGCATTTT.

The chain links TRBV27 to TRBJ2-1; TRBD1 aligns across 9 bases. Per germline, CDR1 MNHEY and CDR2 SMNVEV (reference sequence). This CDR3 contains 16 residues. V was clipped by 2 bases and J by 2 bases; unmatched bases: 4. The CDR3 protein is CASSLAGQGPYNEQFF. The CDR3 DNA reads as TGTGCCAGCAGTTTAGCGGGACAGGGCCCCTACAATGAGCAGTTCTTC.

V and J are TRBV7-3 and TRBJ2-5; 11 bases fit TRBD2. The CDR3 is 19 amino acids. The ends lost 5 bases at V and 1 base at J; junction bases unmatched: 15. Germline V gene lookup returns CDR1 SGHTA and CDR2 FQGTGA. The CDR3: CASSPDLGSGGASQETQYF. As DNA, the CDR3 is TGTGCCAGCAGCCCCGACCTGGGTAGCGGGGGGGCGTCCCAAGAGACCCAGTACTTC.

This clonotype was seen a handful of times. The chain uses TRBV7-8 and TRBJ2-7; D might be TRBD1 (6 bases). CDR1 and CDR2 (germline): SGHVS, FQNEAQ. There are 13 residues in the CDR3. Trimming removed 5 bases at V and 6 bases at J, with 14 bases between. CDR3 DNA sequence: TGTGCCAGCAGCCAGGACACAGGGAGCGAGCAGTACGTC. Translation gives CASSQDTGSEQYV.

This clonotype was counted many times. The chain employs TRBV4-2 and TRBJ2-3; the D gene is possibly TRBD2 (6 bases). V dropped 1 base and J dropped 2 bases, with 10 bases sitting between them. The CDR3 length is 15 residues. Germline CDR1 and CDR2: LGHNA and YNFKEQ. DNA of the CDR3: TGTGCCAGCAGCCAAGTCGGGGGTTACACAGATACGCAGTATTTT. Translated, it gives CASSQVGGYTDTQYF.

This clonotype was detected only a few times. V usage is TRBV7-8 and J usage is TRBJ2-1, with 8 nucleotides matching TRBD2. CDR1 and CDR2 from the germline V gene are SGHVS and FQNEAQ. Germline trimming cut 1 base from V and 1 base from J; bases unmatched to any gene: 12. The CDR3 is made up of 19 amino acids. The CDR3 bases are TGTGCCAGCAGCTTAGTACCGCCGGGGCGCGGGGGGTCCTACAATGAGCAGTTCTTC. It specifies CASSLVPPGRGGSYNEQFF.

This clonotype was seen only a few times. The V call is TRBV12-3 or TRBV12-4, the J call TRBJ2-3, with a possible D match to TRBD2 (6 bases). Trimming cost V 5 bases and J 4 bases, with 19 bases left between them. CDR3 size: 16 residues. The CDR3 bases are TGTGCCAGCAGTCCTCGACTAGAAGGGGTACCAGATACGCAGTATTTT. Translated, it gives CASSPRLEGVPDTQYF.

This chain connects TRBV2 to TRBJ2-1; TRBD2 agrees at 12 bases. J gave up 1 base and V 5 bases, and 6 bases lay outside the gene matches. The CDR3 has 17 amino acids. Germline V lookup: CDR1 SNHLY, CDR2 FYNNEI. CDR3 sequence reads: CASSHPGTSGSYNEQFF. CDR3 DNA: TGTGCCAGCAGTCACCCCGGGACTAGCGGGTCCTACAATGAGCAGTTCTTC. The full variable domain, in which reference TRBV2 and TRBJ2-1 provide the parts outside the CDR3, is EPEVTQTPSHQVTQMGQEVILRCVPISNHLYFYWYRQILGQKVEFLVSFYNNEISEKSEIFDDQFSVERPDGSNFTLKIRSTKLEDSAMYFCASSHPGTSGSYNEQFFGPGTRLTVL.

The chain recombines TRBV4-3 with TRBJ1-2; D ambiguous. The CDR3 is 16 residues long. Trimming removed 1 base at V and 0 bases at J, with 12 bases between. The germline V gene has CDR1 LGHNA and CDR2 YSLEER. The CDR3 DNA reads as TGCGCCAGCAGCCAAGCACCGGCAGTGACTAACTATGGCTACACCTTC. It is translated as CASSQAPAVTNYGYTF.

The chain has TRBV6-5 and TRBJ1-1, with 11 bases identical to TRBD1. CDR1 MNHEY and CDR2 SVGAGI come from the germline V gene. The CDR3 is made up of 15 amino acids. The J segment lost 4 bases and the V segment lost 4 bases, leaving 5 bases of the junction unmatched. CDR3 sequence: CASSSDRGLGTEAFF. In DNA form, the CDR3 reads TGTGCCAGCAGTTCGGACAGGGGGCTCGGCACTGAAGCTTTCTTT.

V usage is TRBV5-1 and J usage is TRBJ2-7; 7 bases match TRBD1. Per germline, CDR1 SGHRS and CDR2 YFSETQ. The trim removed 3 bases at V and 3 bases at J, leaving 18 bases unmatched. CDR3 size: 18 residues. CDR3 region: CASSYSFGRAGGRYEQYF. DNA for the CDR3: TGCGCCAGCAGCTACTCTTTCGGCCGGGCAGGGGGTCGCTACGAGCAGTACTTC.

This chain joins TRBV4-1 and TRBJ1-1; TRBD1 matches 7 bases. The CDR3 is 16 amino acids. Germline-derived CDR1 and CDR2 are MGHRA and YSYEKL. After removal of 1 base from V and 0 bases from J, the junction contained 5 bases not matched to a gene. In DNA form, the CDR3 reads TGCGCCAGCAGCCAAGCAACACAGGGGTTGAACACTGAAGCTTTCTTT. Amino acid sequence: CASSQATQGLNTEAFF.

This clonotype was observed a few times. The V gene is TRBV12-3 or TRBV12-4, the J gene TRBJ2-7; 8 nucleotides line up with TRBD1. J gave up 5 bases and V 8 bases, and 11 bases lay outside the gene matches. The CDR3 runs 14 residues. DNA of the CDR3: TGTGCCAGCCAAATCTCCGGGACAGGCCACGAGCAGTACTTC. The encoded protein is CASQISGTGHEQYF.

The V gene is TRBV19, the J gene TRBJ1-2; possibly TRBD1 for D (6 bases). The germline V and J ends were trimmed by 5 bases and 9 bases, with 16 bases remaining between them. This CDR3 comprises 13 residues. CDR1 is LNHDA and CDR2 is SQIVND in the germline V gene (reference sequence). CDR3 DNA sequence: TGTGCCAGTAGTCCCCCGGGGGGCCCGAGCTACACCTTC. This translates into CASSPPGGPSYTF.

The J gene is TRBJ1-4, the V gene TRBV18, with a possible D match to TRBD1 (5 bases). Germline assignment: CDR1 KGHSH and CDR2 LQKENI. With 0 bases removed from V and 6 bases from J, the gap between germline ends came to 8 bases. This CDR3 is 14 amino acids long. In DNA, the CDR3 is TGTGCCAGCTCACCACCGTTGACAGATGAAAAACTGTTTTTT. Translating gives CASSPPLTDEKLFF.

This clonotype was seen a few times. The chain couples TRBV5-1 to TRBJ1-1, with no clear D. With 0 bases removed from V and 1 base from J, the gap between germline ends came to 13 bases. Per the germline V gene, CDR1 is SGHRS and CDR2 is YFSETQ. This CDR3 region has 16 residues. The CDR3 here is CASSLVGLGGNTEAFF. Written as DNA, the CDR3 is TGCGCCAGCAGCTTGGTTGGGCTCGGAGGGAACACTGAAGCTTTCTTT. Supplemented by reference TRBV5-1 and TRBJ1-1, the full variable domain reads KAGVTQTPRYLIKTRGQQVTLSCSPISGHRSVSWYQQTPGQGLQFLFEYFSETQRNKGNFPGRFSGRQFSNSRSEMNVSTLELGDSALYLCASSLVGLGGNTEAFFGQGTRLTVV.

The J gene is TRBJ1-1, the V gene TRBV7-2; 10 nucleotides line up with TRBD1. Germline CDR1 SGHTA, CDR2 FQGNSA. V trimming: 5 bases; J trimming: 10 bases; junction bases outside the gene matches: 7. This CDR3 has 13 amino acids. The CDR3, as DNA: TGTGCCAGCAGCCCTGACAGGGGGCAGGGAGCTTTCTTT. Its translation is CASSPDRGQGAFF. The variable domain in full, with the rest retrieved from reference TRBV7-2 and TRBJ1-1, is GAGVSQSPSNKVTEKGKDVELRCDPISGHTALYWYRQSLGQGLEFLIYFQGNSAPDKSGLPSDRFSAERTGGSVSTLTIQRTQQEDSAVYLCASSPDRGQGAFFGQGTRLTVV.

Written as DNA, the CDR3 is TGCGCCAGCAGCCAAGATGGGCAGGGGCGAGGCTACACCTTC. This codes for CASSQDGQGRGYTF. The gene calls are TRBV4-3 and TRBJ1-2, with D perhaps matching TRBD1 (6 bases). Germline lookup yields CDR1 LGHNA and CDR2 YSLEER. This CDR3 is built from 14 residues. Trimming took 0 bases from V and 8 from J, leaving 13 bases between them.